Presented here are 25 T cell receptor beta chains from one specimen sequenced in a study of PD-L1 blockade in urothelial cancer. Measured with immunoSEQ multiplex PCR; TCRdb has only the in-frame clones, and not every one. The data hold about 38,000 clones, with around nine tenths observed a single time. Sequencing was performed on PBMCs, taken around atezolizumab (anti-PD-L1) treatment. These receptors all come from a man aged 65 to 79 with urothelial cancer.

The J gene is TRBJ1-2, the V gene TRBV2, with D possibly TRBD1 on 6 matching bases. The CDR3 is 14 amino acids. Trimming stripped 1 base from V and 8 bases from J, with 14 bases between. CDR1 and CDR2 (germline): SNHLY, FYNNEI. This CDR3 reads CASSEVRQAGGYTF. The CDR3 region has the DNA TGTGCCAGCAGTGAAGTAAGACAGGCGGGCGGCTACACCTTC.

Details on this clone: Its ends do not fully match the called genes, so a read error is possible. The genes are TRBV2 and TRBJ2-2, with 12 bases matching TRBD1. Germline assignment: CDR1 SNHLY and CDR2 FYNNEI. The CDR3 has 16 amino acids. The CDR3 nucleotides read TGTGCCAGCACACTACCGGGACAGGGGGCCCCCTGGTCGCTGTTCTTT. It codes for CASTLPGQGAPWSLFF.

The chain carries TRBV18 and TRBJ2-1; D ambiguous. The CDR3 has 15 amino acids. The ends were cut back, 0 bases at V and 1 base at J, with 7 bases in the middle. Germline values: CDR1 KGHSH, CDR2 LQKENI. In nucleotides, the CDR3 is TGTGCCAGCTCACCACCTGTTCAGTCCTACAATGAGCAGTTCTTC. Translation: CASSPPVQSYNEQFF.

The CDR3 here is CASSLLGGTGGYEQYF. The CDR3 nucleotides read TGTGCCAGCAGTTTGTTGGGCGGGACCGGGGGCTACGAGCAGTACTTC. V gene TRBV28 combines with J gene TRBJ2-7; TRBD2 might be the D (6 bases). V dropped 3 bases and J dropped 3 bases, with 18 bases sitting between them. Germline assignment: CDR1 MDHEN and CDR2 SYDVKM. This CDR3 has 16 residues. The whole variable domain, remainder taken from reference TRBV28 and TRBJ2-7, is DVKVTQSSRYLVKRTGEKVFLECVQDMDHENMFWYRQDPGLGLRLIYFSYDVKMKEKGDIPEGYSVSREKKERFSLILESASTNQTSMYLCASSLLGGTGGYEQYFGPGTRLTVT.

This clone was recorded only once. V gene TRBV10-1 combines with J gene TRBJ2-7, with D possibly being TRBD1 (5 bases). Trimming took off 0 bases at V and 4 bases at J, with 13 bases between the two ends. The CDR3 length is 15 residues. Looked up from germline, CDR1 is WNHNN and CDR2 is SYGVQD (reference sequence). This chain's CDR3 is CASSESLTVLYEQYF. The DNA for the CDR3 is TGCGCCAGCAGTGAGTCGCTGACAGTCTTGTACGAGCAGTACTTC.

The chain links TRBV6-1 to TRBJ2-5; TRBD2 is a possible D gene (6 bases). CDR1 is MNHNS, CDR2 SASEGT, per germline. The CDR3 sequence is 11 residues long. The CDR3: CAGGGRETQYF. The CDR3 region has the DNA TGTGCTGGCGGAGGGAGGGAGACCCAGTACTTC.

V is TRBV11-3 and J is TRBJ2-1, with TRBD2 matching 9 bases. The germline CDR1 and CDR2 sequences are SGHNT and YENEEA. The CDR3 contains 16 residues. J was trimmed by 5 bases and V by 0 bases; bases with no gene match: 5. CDR3 amino acids: CASSLDSAGGNNEQFF. CDR3 nucleotides: TGTGCCAGCAGCTTAGATAGCGCGGGAGGGAACAATGAGCAGTTCTTC.

J is TRBJ2-1 and V is TRBV11-2, with 7 bases identical to TRBD2. There are 17 residues in the CDR3. Per germline, CDR1 SGHAT and CDR2 FQNNGV. V was pared by 3 bases and J by 4 bases, with 12 bases of the junction left unmatched. The CDR3 loop reads CASSFGSLWRGYNEQFF. CDR3 in DNA: TGTGCCAGCAGCTTTGGGTCTCTTTGGCGGGGGTACAATGAGCAGTTCTTC.

V usage is TRBV19 and J usage is TRBJ1-4; D uncertain. The CDR3 is 13 residues long. Germline-derived CDR1 and CDR2 are LNHDA and SQIVND (reference sequence). The V end lost 9 bases, the J end lost 4 bases, and 12 bases lay between the germline ends. CDR3: CASADGSNEKLFF. The CDR3 nucleotides are TGTGCCAGCGCGGACGGGAGTAATGAAAAACTGTTTTTT.

The chain links TRBV2 to TRBJ2-5; 8 nucleotides align to TRBD1. The CDR3 has 16 residues. CDR1 and CDR2 (germline): SNHLY, FYNNEI. Trimming removed 6 bases from V and 5 bases from J; junction bases left unmatched: 14. The CDR3 DNA follows: TGTGCCAGCAGACCTAGGTCGGACAGGGTGGGGGAGACCCAGTACTTC. Its translation is CASRPRSDRVGETQYF.

This rearrangement joins TRBV6-5 to TRBJ2-1, with D possibly TRBD2 on 5 matching bases. Trimming took 4 bases from V and 5 from J, leaving 12 bases between them. Germline-derived CDR1 and CDR2 are MNHEY and SVGAGI. This CDR3 has 14 amino acids. CDR3 region: CASSWTQTHNEQFF. The CDR3 region has the DNA TGTGCCAGCAGTTGGACTCAGACCCACAATGAGCAGTTCTTC.

The CDR3 bases are TGCGCCAGCAGTCCCGGACAGGGGGCGTGGGAGCAGTACTTC. Translated: CASSPGQGAWEQYF. The V call is TRBV10-2, the J call TRBJ2-7, with 11 nucleotides matching TRBD1. Trimming at V came to 5 bases and at J to 7 bases, leaving 7 bases not matched to a gene. Germline V gives CDR1 WSHSY, CDR2 SAAADI. The CDR3 loop spans 14 amino acids.

The rearrangement joins TRBV28 to TRBJ2-1, with 7 bases aligning to TRBD2. V dropped 8 bases and J dropped 4; count of bases not matched to a gene: 20. CDR1 and CDR2 from the germline V gene are MDHEN and SYDVKM. The CDR3 runs 18 residues. The CDR3 coding sequence is TGTGCCAGCCCCCCTTCGGGCCTAGCGGACCAAACTTACAATGAGCAGTTCTTC. Encoded protein: CASPPSGLADQTYNEQFF.

The chain has TRBV29-1 and TRBJ2-7; D possibly corresponds to TRBD1 (5 bases). Deletions cut 4 bases from V and 12 bases from J, with 16 bases between. The CDR3 covers 11 residues. From germline, CDR1 is SQVTM and CDR2 ANQGSEA. The CDR3 DNA reads as TGCAGCGTTGTGTCGGCAGGGATATTGTACTTC. The encoded protein is CSVVSAGILYF.

The chain is built from TRBV28 and TRBJ2-2; D is ambiguous. V lost 8 bases to trimming and J lost 1 base, with 8 bases between them. This CDR3 is built from 13 residues. Looked up from germline, CDR1 is MDHEN and CDR2 is SYDVKM. In DNA form, the CDR3 reads TGTGCCAGCTTGACTGGGAACACCGGGGAGCTGTTTTTT. Translating gives CASLTGNTGELFF.

The chain joins TRBV5-1 to TRBJ2-5; 9 nucleotides line up with TRBD2. CDR3 length: 17 residues. The trim removed 6 bases at V and 5 bases at J, leaving 17 bases unmatched. Germline V CDR1 and CDR2: SGHRS, YFSETQ. The CDR3 DNA reads TGCGCCAGCACCACCGGTTCGATAGCGGGAGCCCGGGAGACCCAGTACTTC. The encoded protein is CASTTGSIAGARETQYF. Together with reference TRBV5-1 and TRBJ2-5, the CDR3 gives the full variable domain: KAGVTQTPRYLIKTRGQQVTLSCSPISGHRSVSWYQQTPGQGLQFLFEYFSETQRNKGNFPGRFSGRQFSNSRSEMNVSTLELGDSALYLCASTTGSIAGARETQYFGPGTRLLVL.

V usage is TRBV27 and J usage is TRBJ1-2; D is perhaps TRBD1 (5 bases). Trimming took off 5 bases at V and 6 bases at J, with 13 bases between the two ends. The V gene's germline CDR1 is MNHEY and CDR2 SMNVEV (reference sequence). CDR3 length: 13 amino acids. The DNA for the CDR3 is TGTGCCAGCAGTCCCGCCCTCAGGGATGGCTACACCTTC. This codes for CASSPALRDGYTF.

V is TRBV5-6 and J is TRBJ2-2; the D gene is possibly TRBD2 (6 bases). Trimming removed 0 bases at V and 7 bases at J, with 7 bases between. CDR3 length: 13 residues. CDR1 is SGHDT and CDR2 is YYEEEE in the germline V gene. DNA for the CDR3: TGTGCCAGCAGCTTGGTGGGGGGCGGGGAGCTGTTTTTT. Residues: CASSLVGGGELFF.

V is TRBV29-1 and J is TRBJ1-5; D perhaps matches TRBD1 (6 bases). Trimming left V 3 bases short and J 3 bases short, with 12 bases between. CDR3 size: 14 residues. Germline loops: CDR1 SQVTM, CDR2 ANQGSEA. The CDR3 spells CSVEGSGVNQPQHF. The DNA for the CDR3 is TGCAGCGTTGAGGGATCAGGGGTCAATCAGCCCCAGCATTTT.

This clone was observed once. The J gene is TRBJ2-1, the V gene TRBV5-1; D possibly corresponds to TRBD2 (6 bases). This CDR3 has 16 amino acids. Per germline, CDR1 SGHRS and CDR2 YFSETQ. V lost 3 bases and J lost 1, with 14 bases in between. CDR3 amino acids: CASSWAPGESYNEQFF. Written as DNA, the CDR3 is TGCGCCAGCAGCTGGGCCCCGGGGGAGTCCTACAATGAGCAGTTCTTC.

The chain joins TRBV10-3 to TRBJ2-3; 16 bases agree with TRBD2. The CDR3 sequence is 19 residues long. The V and J ends lost 4 bases and 1 base, in that order; junction bases with no gene match: 8. Germline CDR1 ENHRY, CDR2 SYGVKD. This chain's CDR3 is CAISGGTSGREVGTDTQYF. The CDR3 coding sequence is TGTGCCATCAGTGGGGGGACTAGCGGGAGGGAAGTCGGCACAGATACGCAGTATTTT.

V gene TRBV5-6 combines with J gene TRBJ2-7, with 8 bases matching TRBD1. Germline values: CDR1 SGHDT, CDR2 YYEEEE. The CDR3 totals 14 residues. V shed 0 bases, J shed 4 bases, and the junction held 3 bases outside the gene matches. The CDR3 is CASSLATGGYEQYF. The DNA for the CDR3 is TGTGCCAGCAGCTTGGCCACAGGGGGGTACGAGCAGTACTTC.

The CDR3 DNA sequence: TGTGCCAGCAGCGTAGCCCCTCGGGGATACAATGAGCAGTTCTTC. Its translation is CASSVAPRGYNEQFF. The chain couples TRBV9 to TRBJ2-1; tentative D call: TRBD2 (5 bases). Trimming took off 0 bases at V and 4 bases at J, with 11 bases between the two ends. CDR1 SGDLS and CDR2 YYNGEE come from the germline V gene. The CDR3 has 15 amino acids.

J is TRBJ1-5 and V is TRBV4-1, with TRBD1 matching over 11 bases. This CDR3 has 16 amino acids. Trimming cost V 4 bases and J 3 bases; bases outside gene matches: 5. Germline V gene lookup returns CDR1 MGHRA and CDR2 YSYEKL. The CDR3 protein is CASSPRDRGDNQPQHF. CDR3 coding DNA: TGCGCCAGCAGCCCCCGGGACAGGGGGGACAATCAGCCCCAGCATTTT.

The V and J genes are TRBV19 and TRBJ2-7, with a possible D match to TRBD2 (5 bases). Germline V gene lookup returns CDR1 LNHDA and CDR2 SQIVND (reference sequence). CDR3 size: 21 residues. Between the trimmed V and J ends, which lost 10 bases and 7 bases, there was a span of 44 bases. The chain's CDR3 is CATKKTVQTVTHAGEEWEQYF. CDR3 nucleotide sequence: TGTGCCACCAAAAAAACGGTACAGACGGTAACGCATGCCGGGGAAGAGTGGGAGCAGTACTTC.